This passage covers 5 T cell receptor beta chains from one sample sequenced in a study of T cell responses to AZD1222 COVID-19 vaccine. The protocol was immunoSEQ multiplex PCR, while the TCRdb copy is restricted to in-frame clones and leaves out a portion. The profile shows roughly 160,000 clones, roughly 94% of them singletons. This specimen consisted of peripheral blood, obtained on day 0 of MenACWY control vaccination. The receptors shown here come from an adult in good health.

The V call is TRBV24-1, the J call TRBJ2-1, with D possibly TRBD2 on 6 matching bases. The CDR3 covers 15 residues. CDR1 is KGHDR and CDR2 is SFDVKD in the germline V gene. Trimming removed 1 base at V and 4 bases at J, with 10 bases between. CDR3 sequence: CATSDLSGTYNEQFF. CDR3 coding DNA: TGTGCCACCAGTGATTTATCCGGGACTTACAATGAGCAGTTCTTC.

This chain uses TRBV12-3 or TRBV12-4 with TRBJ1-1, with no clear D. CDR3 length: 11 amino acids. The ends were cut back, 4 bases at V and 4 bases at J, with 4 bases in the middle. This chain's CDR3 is CASSYGTEAFF. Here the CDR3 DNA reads TGTGCCAGCAGTTATGGCACTGAAGCTTTCTTT.

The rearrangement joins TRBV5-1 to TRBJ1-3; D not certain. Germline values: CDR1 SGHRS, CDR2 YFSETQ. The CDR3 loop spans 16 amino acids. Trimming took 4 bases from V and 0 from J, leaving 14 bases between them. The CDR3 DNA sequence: TGCGCCAGCAGCCCCTTGACACCAAACTCTGGAAACACCATATATTTT. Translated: CASSPLTPNSGNTIYF.

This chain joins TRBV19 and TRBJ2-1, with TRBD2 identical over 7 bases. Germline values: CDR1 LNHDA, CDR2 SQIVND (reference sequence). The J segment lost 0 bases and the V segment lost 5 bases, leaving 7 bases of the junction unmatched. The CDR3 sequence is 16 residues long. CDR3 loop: CASSPQGLSSYNEQFF. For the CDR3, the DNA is TGTGCCAGTAGTCCCCAGGGACTAAGCTCCTACAATGAGCAGTTCTTC.

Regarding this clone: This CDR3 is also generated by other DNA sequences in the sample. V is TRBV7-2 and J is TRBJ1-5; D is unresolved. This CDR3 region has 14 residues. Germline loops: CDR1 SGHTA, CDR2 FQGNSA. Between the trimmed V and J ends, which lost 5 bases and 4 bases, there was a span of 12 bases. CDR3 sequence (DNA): TGTGCCAGCAGCCCCTCGGGAGGAAATCAGCCCCAGCATTTT. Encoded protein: CASSPSGGNQPQHF.